This T cell receptor beta chain appears in the sequencing data of a study of PD-1 blockade in mismatch repair-deficient tumors. At the level of the study: Patients had roughly twelve mismatch repair-deficient cancer types, all previously treated and progressing.

PCR or immunohistochemistry showed mismatch repair deficiency in every enrolled patient. Three pembrolizumab responders had their TCRs sequenced. This table comes from immunoSEQ multiplex PCR, and its TCRdb copy is limited to in-frame clones, with some not included. This sample carries some 50,000 clones, roughly 82% of them seen once, and the ten largest clones take roughly 3.3%. V lost 0 bases, J lost 4 bases, and 10 bases lay in between. The germline CDR1 and CDR2 sequences are SGHRS and YFSETQ. The CDR3 extends over 15 amino acids. The sample consisted of PBMCs, taken before pembrolizumab treatment. The chain is built from TRBV5-1 and TRBJ1-4; D is possibly TRBD1 (5 bases). This sequence originates from an adult with mismatch repair-deficient cancer. The CDR3 reads CASSLGGVHNEKLFF. CDR3 sequence (DNA): TGCGCCAGCAGCTTGGGAGGGGTCCATAATGAAAAACTGTTTTTT.